This is a list of T cell receptor beta chains from one sample in a study of blood T cell repertoires in COVID-19. Sequencing was performed with immunoSEQ multiplex PCR; in TCRdb, only in-frame clones are kept and a portion is missing. The table lists some 390,000 clones, about 88% of them singletons. Sequencing was carried out using peripheral blood. The origin of the receptors is a human donor in a cohort sampled during active COVID-19. CDR3s include the opening cysteine and the closing phenylalanine or tryptophan. Fields, in order: D gene, clone size, J gene, V gene, CDR3 protein, CDR3 DNA. A D gene is named only where the DNA matches it firmly. Only some rows state a clone size, as once, few, many or a class for expanded clones.

d_call: -
clone_size: -
j_call: TRBJ1-2
v_call: TRBV2
cdr3_aa: CASSGDTHYGYTF
cdr3_nt: TGTGCCAGCAGTGGGGACACCCACTATGGCTACACCTTC

d_call: TRBD1
clone_size: -
j_call: TRBJ1-2
v_call: TRBV6-5
cdr3_aa: CASSYGDRAGYTF
cdr3_nt: TGTGCCAGCAGTTACGGAGACAGGGCTGGCTACACCTTC

d_call: -
clone_size: once
j_call: TRBJ1-2
v_call: TRBV5-1
cdr3_aa: CASRLAREGYGYTF
cdr3_nt: TGCGCCAGCAGGCTGGCCCGGGAAGGGTATGGCTACACCTTC

d_call: -
clone_size: -
j_call: TRBJ2-6
v_call: TRBV19
cdr3_aa: CASNQRWANVLTF
cdr3_nt: TGTGCCAGTAATCAGCGTTGGGCCAACGTCCTGACTTTC

d_call: -
clone_size: few
j_call: TRBJ1-5
v_call: TRBV4-1
cdr3_aa: CASSPTVSLNQPQHF
cdr3_nt: TGCGCCAGCAGCCCAACAGTGTCCCTCAATCAGCCCCAGCATTTT

d_call: -
clone_size: few
j_call: TRBJ1-5
v_call: TRBV6-1
cdr3_aa: CASSEYTGSNQPQHF
cdr3_nt: TGTGCCAGCAGTGAATATACGGGAAGCAATCAGCCCCAGCATTTT

d_call: TRBD1
clone_size: -
j_call: TRBJ1-4
v_call: TRBV5-1
cdr3_aa: CASSLAQGDATNEKLFF
cdr3_nt: TGCGCCAGCAGCTTGGCTCAGGGGGACGCAACTAATGAAAAACTGTTTTTT

d_call: -
clone_size: -
j_call: TRBJ1-4
v_call: TRBV19
cdr3_aa: CASSIRGSGEKLFF
cdr3_nt: TGTGCCAGTAGTATTAGGGGGAGCGGAGAAAAACTGTTTTTT

d_call: TRBD1
clone_size: -
j_call: TRBJ2-6
v_call: TRBV28
cdr3_aa: CASSPTGGAEGANVLTF
cdr3_nt: TGTGCCAGCAGTCCGACAGGGGGCGCAGAAGGGGCCAACGTCCTGACTTTC

d_call: -
clone_size: -
j_call: TRBJ1-2
v_call: TRBV7-3
cdr3_aa: CASSQNQGTYTF
cdr3_nt: TGTGCCAGCAGCCAAAACCAGGGGACCTACACCTTC

d_call: -
clone_size: -
j_call: TRBJ1-2
v_call: TRBV27
cdr3_aa: CASSLLGGLLYGYTF
cdr3_nt: TGTGCCAGCAGTTTATTGGGAGGGCTCCTCTATGGCTACACCTTC

d_call: -
clone_size: -
j_call: TRBJ2-2
v_call: TRBV4-1
cdr3_aa: CASSQQGFETGELFF
cdr3_nt: TGCGCCAGCAGCCAACAGGGTTTTGAGACCGGGGAGCTGTTTTTT

d_call: -
clone_size: -
j_call: TRBJ2-2
v_call: TRBV10-3
cdr3_aa: CAIKQGGVTGELFF
cdr3_nt: TGTGCCATCAAGCAGGGCGGAGTCACCGGGGAGCTGTTTTTT

d_call: -
clone_size: -
j_call: TRBJ2-1
v_call: TRBV30
cdr3_aa: CAWSGVPSGEQFF
cdr3_nt: TGTGCCTGGAGTGGGGTACCATCGGGAGAGCAGTTCTTC

d_call: TRBD2
clone_size: -
j_call: TRBJ2-3
v_call: TRBV11-2
cdr3_aa: CASSYQRSGTYADTQYF
cdr3_nt: TGTGCCAGCAGTTATCAGCGGAGCGGGACGTACGCAGATACGCAGTATTTT

d_call: TRBD1
clone_size: -
j_call: TRBJ2-2
v_call: TRBV4-1
cdr3_aa: CASSQPGTGAVGELFF
cdr3_nt: TGCGCCAGCAGCCAACCCGGGACAGGGGCGGTCGGGGAGCTGTTTTTT

d_call: -
clone_size: -
j_call: TRBJ2-4
v_call: TRBV4-1
cdr3_aa: CASSQLTKPGQAKNIQYF
cdr3_nt: TGCGCCAGCAGCCAACTGACTAAACCGGGACAAGCCAAAAACATTCAGTACTTC